This TCR beta chain was recovered during a study of control samples from healthy donors and cancer patients. CDR3 length: 12 amino acids. V lost 6 bases and J lost 7, with 12 bases in between. Germline lookup yields CDR1 MNHEY and CDR2 SVGEGT. Profiling relied on immunoSEQ multiplex PCR, and the TCRdb table lists in-frame clones only, not all of them. The sample carries 45,000 to 60,000 clones, 94% recorded once. Sequenced input: blood. V is TRBV6-2 or TRBV6-3 and J is TRBJ1-2, with D possibly TRBD1 on 5 matching bases. The receptor comes from a man aged 30 to 45 in good health. The DNA for the CDR3 is TGTGCCAGCAGCCAGGGTATTCCTGGCTACACCTTC. It specifies CASSQGIPGYTF.